This T cell receptor (beta chain) is from a study of blood T cell repertoires in COVID-19. The CDR3 loop spans 15 amino acids. Germline assignment: CDR1 ENHRY and CDR2 SYGVKD. V shed 6 bases, J shed 3 bases, and the junction held 7 bases outside the gene matches. Libraries were prepared by immunoSEQ multiplex PCR; TCRdb keeps only in-frame clonotypes and omits some of them. Of 30,000 to 40,000 clones listed, about nine tenths were seen once; the top ten hold roughly 2.1%. The chain uses TRBV10-3 and TRBJ2-2, with 7 bases that match TRBD1. The sequencing input was peripheral blood. This TCR was sampled from a man aged 50 to 60 with active or convalescent COVID-19. CDR3 nucleotides: TGTGCCATCAGCCCAGACAGGGCATACACCGGGGAGCTGTTTTTT. Protein sequence: CAISPDRAYTGELFF.